Each of the 8 T cell receptor beta chains below was sequenced from the same sample in a study of glioma-infiltrating T cells after dendritic cell vaccination. Here immunoSEQ multiplex PCR was the method, and the copy in TCRdb shows in-frame clones only, minus some. The sample yields about 49,000 clones, about 85% seen once. The sequences come from blood, collected before dendritic cell vaccination. Receptors originate from a human donor with glioblastoma.

This clone was observed once. V and J are TRBV19 and TRBJ2-1, with 8 bases that match TRBD2. The CDR3 spans 15 residues. CDR1 is LNHDA, CDR2 SQIVND, per germline (reference sequence). V was clipped by 6 bases and J by 2 bases; unmatched bases: 6. This chain's CDR3 is CASRLSGGAYNEQFF. In nucleotides, the CDR3 is TGTGCCAGTAGGTTAAGCGGGGGAGCCTACAATGAGCAGTTCTTC.

J is TRBJ1-1 and V is TRBV5-5, with 7 positions matching TRBD1. The germline V gene has CDR1 SGHKS and CDR2 YYEKEE (reference sequence). J gave up 3 bases and V 4 bases, and 3 bases lay outside the gene matches. The CDR3 totals 13 residues. The CDR3 DNA follows: TGTGCCAGCAGCCCGACAGGGTACACTGAAGCTTTCTTT. Its protein product is CASSPTGYTEAFF.

As DNA, the CDR3 is TGTGCCAGCCGCACGCCCGCCGGGGTCTCCTACAATGAGCAGTTCTTC. Amino acids: CASRTPAGVSYNEQFF. The genes are TRBV27 and TRBJ2-1, with D possibly TRBD2 on 5 matching bases. CDR1 is MNHEY, CDR2 SMNVEV, per germline (reference sequence). V lost 8 bases, J lost 0 bases, and 17 bases lay in between. The CDR3 runs to 16 residues.

The chain links TRBV19 to TRBJ1-2; TRBD1 is a possible D gene (5 bases). Germline V CDR1 and CDR2: LNHDA, SQIVND (reference sequence). The CDR3 consists of 14 residues. V lost 2 bases and J 6 bases, leaving 13 bases between the germline ends. The CDR3 sequence is CASSIRWGGDGYTF. Written as DNA, the CDR3 is TGTGCCAGTAGTATAAGGTGGGGGGGGGATGGCTACACCTTC.

The chain has TRBV11-3 and TRBJ1-1, with D uncertain. V was cut by 5 bases and J by 3 bases, with 10 bases left in between. The CDR3 length is 13 residues. Germline lookup yields CDR1 SGHNT and CDR2 YENEEA. CDR3 sequence (DNA): TGTGCCAGCAGCCCCCCTGGAGACACTGAAGCTTTCTTT. It encodes CASSPPGDTEAFF.

The rearrangement links TRBV5-4 to TRBJ2-7, with 14 nucleotides matching TRBD2. Germline values: CDR1 SGHNT, CDR2 YYREEE (reference sequence). V lost 3 bases to trimming and J lost 3 bases; unmatched junction nucleotides: 2. The CDR3 spans 15 residues. Here the CDR3 DNA reads TGTGCCAGCAGCTCCGGGACTAGCGGGGGCTACGAGCAGTACTTC. Residues: CASSSGTSGGYEQYF. The whole variable domain, filled in from reference TRBV5-4 and TRBJ2-7, reads ETGVTQSPTHLIKTRGQQVTLRCSSQSGHNTVSWYQQALGQGPQFIFQYYREEENGRGNFPPRFSGLQFPNYSSELNVNALELDDSALYLCASSSGTSGGYEQYFGPGTRLTVT.

The rearrangement links TRBV20-1 to TRBJ2-7; 9 bases line up with TRBD2. V was pared by 6 bases and J by 6 bases, with 3 bases of the junction left unmatched. CDR3 length: 11 residues. Looked up from germline, CDR1 is DFQATT and CDR2 is SNEGSKA (reference sequence). The CDR3 DNA is TGCAGTGCCTCACTAGCGGGCGAGCAGTACTTC. Amino acid sequence: CSASLAGEQYF.

This sequence joins TRBV28 and TRBJ2-7, with a weak D call TRBD1 (5 bases). The CDR3 runs 14 residues. Germline V gene data show CDR1 as MDHEN and CDR2 as SYDVKM. V was pared by 8 bases and J by 5 bases, with 19 bases between. The CDR3 nucleotides read TGTGCCAGCCACCACAAGGCAGGGTCCCACGAGCAGTACTTC. Protein product: CASHHKAGSHEQYF.